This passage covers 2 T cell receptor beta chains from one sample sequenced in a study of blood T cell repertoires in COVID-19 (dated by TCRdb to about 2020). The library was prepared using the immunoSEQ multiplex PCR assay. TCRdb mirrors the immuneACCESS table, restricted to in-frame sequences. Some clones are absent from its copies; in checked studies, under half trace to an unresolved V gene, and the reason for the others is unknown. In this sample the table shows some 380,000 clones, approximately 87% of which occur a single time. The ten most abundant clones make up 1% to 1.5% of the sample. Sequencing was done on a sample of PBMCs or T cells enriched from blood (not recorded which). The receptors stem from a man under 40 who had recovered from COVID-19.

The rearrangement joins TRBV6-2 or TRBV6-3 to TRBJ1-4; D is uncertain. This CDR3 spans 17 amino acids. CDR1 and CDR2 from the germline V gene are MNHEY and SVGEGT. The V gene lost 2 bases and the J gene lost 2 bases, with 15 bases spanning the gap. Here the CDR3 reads CASSYRPQSRTNEKLFF. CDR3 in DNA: TGTGCCAGCAGTTACCGCCCACAATCGAGGACTAATGAAAAACTGTTTTTT.

The CDR3 sequence: CSVGSRMNTEAFF. The CDR3, as DNA: TGCAGCGTTGGGAGTAGAATGAACACTGAAGCTTTCTTT. V and J are TRBV29-1 and TRBJ1-1; no reliable D call. Germline V CDR1 and CDR2: SQVTM, ANQGSEA. This CDR3 comprises 13 residues. With 4 bases removed from V and 0 bases from J, the gap between germline ends came to 9 bases.